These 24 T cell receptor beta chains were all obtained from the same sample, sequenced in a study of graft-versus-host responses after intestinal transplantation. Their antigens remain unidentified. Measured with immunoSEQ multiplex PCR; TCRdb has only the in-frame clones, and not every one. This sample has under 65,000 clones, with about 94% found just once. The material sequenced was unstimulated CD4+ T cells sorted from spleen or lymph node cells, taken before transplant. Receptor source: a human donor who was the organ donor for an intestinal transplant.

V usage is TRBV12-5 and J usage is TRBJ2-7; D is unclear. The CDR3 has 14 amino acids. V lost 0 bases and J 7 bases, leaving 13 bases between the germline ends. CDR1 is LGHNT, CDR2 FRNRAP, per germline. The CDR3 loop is CASGLVRSVREQYF. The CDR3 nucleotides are TGTGCTAGTGGTTTGGTAAGAAGTGTGAGGGAGCAGTACTTC.

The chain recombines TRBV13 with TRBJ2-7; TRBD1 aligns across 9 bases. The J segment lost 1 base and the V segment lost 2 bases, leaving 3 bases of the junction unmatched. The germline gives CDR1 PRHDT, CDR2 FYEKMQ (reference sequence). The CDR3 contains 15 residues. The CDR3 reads CASSLTGGASYEQYF. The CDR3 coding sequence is TGTGCCAGCAGCTTAACAGGGGGCGCGTCCTACGAGCAGTACTTC.

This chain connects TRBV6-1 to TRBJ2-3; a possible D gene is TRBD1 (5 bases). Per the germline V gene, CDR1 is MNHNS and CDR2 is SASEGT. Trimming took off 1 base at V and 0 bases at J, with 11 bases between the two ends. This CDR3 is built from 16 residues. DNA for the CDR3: TGTGCCAGCAGTGAAGGAACAGGAGCTAGCACAGATACGCAGTATTTT. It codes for CASSEGTGASTDTQYF.

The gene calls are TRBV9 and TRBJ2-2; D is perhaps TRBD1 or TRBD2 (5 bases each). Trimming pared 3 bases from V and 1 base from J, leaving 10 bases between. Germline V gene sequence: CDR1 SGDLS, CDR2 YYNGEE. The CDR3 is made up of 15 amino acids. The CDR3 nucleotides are TGTGCCAGCAGCGGAGGGGAATTGAACACCGGGGAGCTGTTTTTT. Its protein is CASSGGELNTGELFF.

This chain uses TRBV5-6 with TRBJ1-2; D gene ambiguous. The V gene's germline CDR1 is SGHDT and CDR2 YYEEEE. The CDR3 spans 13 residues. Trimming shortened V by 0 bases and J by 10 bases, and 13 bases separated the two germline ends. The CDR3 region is CASSLGAGNDYTF. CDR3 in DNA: TGTGCCAGCAGCTTGGGTGCGGGTAACGACTACACCTTC.

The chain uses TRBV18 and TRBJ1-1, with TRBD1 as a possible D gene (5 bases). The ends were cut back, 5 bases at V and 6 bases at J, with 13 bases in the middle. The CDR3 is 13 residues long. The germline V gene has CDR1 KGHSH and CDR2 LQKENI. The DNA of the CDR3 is TGTGCCAGCTCATCTTCAGGGTTGGCTGAAGCTTTCTTT. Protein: CASSSSGLAEAFF.

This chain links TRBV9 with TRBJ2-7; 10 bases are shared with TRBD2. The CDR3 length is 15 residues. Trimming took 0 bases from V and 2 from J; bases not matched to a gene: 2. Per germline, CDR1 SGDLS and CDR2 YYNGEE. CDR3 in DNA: TGTGCCAGCAGCGTAGGAGCGGGGGGGCCCTACGAGCAGTACTTC. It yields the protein CASSVGAGGPYEQYF.

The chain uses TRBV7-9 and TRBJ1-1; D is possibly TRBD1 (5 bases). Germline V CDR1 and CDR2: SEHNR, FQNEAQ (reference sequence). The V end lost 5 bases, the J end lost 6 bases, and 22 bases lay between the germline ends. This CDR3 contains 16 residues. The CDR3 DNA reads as TGTGCCAGCAGCCGACAACGGGACCCCAGGGACGCTGAAGCTTTCTTT. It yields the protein CASSRQRDPRDAEAFF.

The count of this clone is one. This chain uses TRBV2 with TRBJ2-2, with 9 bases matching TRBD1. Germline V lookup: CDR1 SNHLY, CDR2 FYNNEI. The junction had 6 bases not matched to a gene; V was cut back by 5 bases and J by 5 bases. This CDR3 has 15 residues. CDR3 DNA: TGTGCCAGCAGTACCTACAGGGGGCGGACCGGGGAGCTGTTTTTT. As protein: CASSTYRGRTGELFF.

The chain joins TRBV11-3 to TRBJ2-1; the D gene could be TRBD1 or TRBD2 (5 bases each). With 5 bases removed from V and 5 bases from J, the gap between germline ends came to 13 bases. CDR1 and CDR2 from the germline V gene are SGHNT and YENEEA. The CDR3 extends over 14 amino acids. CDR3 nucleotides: TGTGCCAGCAGCCCCGACGGGACGGACAATGAGCAGTTCTTC. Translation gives CASSPDGTDNEQFF. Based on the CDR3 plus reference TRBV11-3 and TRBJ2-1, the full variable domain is EAGVVQSPRYKIIEKKQPVAFWCNPISGHNTLYWYLQNLGQGPELLIRYENEEAVDDSQLPKDRFSAERLKGVDSTLKIQPAELGDSAVYLCASSPDGTDNEQFFGPGTRLTVL.

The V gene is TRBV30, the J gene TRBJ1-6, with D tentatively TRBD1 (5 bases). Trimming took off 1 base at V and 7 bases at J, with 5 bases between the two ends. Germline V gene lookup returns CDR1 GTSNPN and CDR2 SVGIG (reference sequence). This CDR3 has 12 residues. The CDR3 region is CAWSEGNSPLHF. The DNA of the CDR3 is TGTGCCTGGAGTGAGGGGAATTCACCCCTCCACTTT.

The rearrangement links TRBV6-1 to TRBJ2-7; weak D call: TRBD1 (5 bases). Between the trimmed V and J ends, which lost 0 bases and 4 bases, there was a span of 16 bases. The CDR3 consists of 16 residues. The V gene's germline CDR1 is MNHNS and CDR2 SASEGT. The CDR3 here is CASSEASGKYWYEQYF. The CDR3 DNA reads TGTGCCAGCAGTGAAGCTTCAGGGAAATATTGGTACGAGCAGTACTTC.

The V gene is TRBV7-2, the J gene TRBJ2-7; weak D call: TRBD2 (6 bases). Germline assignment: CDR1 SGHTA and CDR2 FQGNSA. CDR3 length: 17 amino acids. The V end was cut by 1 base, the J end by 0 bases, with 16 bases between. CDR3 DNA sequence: TGTGCCAGCAGCTTAGTTGCCGGGGGTGGGAGCTCCTACGAGCAGTACTTC. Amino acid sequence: CASSLVAGGGSSYEQYF.

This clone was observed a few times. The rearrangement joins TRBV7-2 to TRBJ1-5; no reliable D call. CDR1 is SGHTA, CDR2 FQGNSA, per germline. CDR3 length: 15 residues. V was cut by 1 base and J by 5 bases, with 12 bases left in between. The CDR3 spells CASSLGHQSHQPQHF. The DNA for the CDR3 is TGTGCCAGCAGCTTAGGACACCAATCTCATCAGCCCCAGCATTTT.

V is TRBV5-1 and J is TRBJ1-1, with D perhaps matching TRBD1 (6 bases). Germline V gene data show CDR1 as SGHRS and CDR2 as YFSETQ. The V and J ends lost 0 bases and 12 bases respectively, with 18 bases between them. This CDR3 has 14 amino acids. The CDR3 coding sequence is TGCGCCAGCAGCTTGGAACAGGGTATTGGTACGACTTTCTTT. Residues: CASSLEQGIGTTFF.

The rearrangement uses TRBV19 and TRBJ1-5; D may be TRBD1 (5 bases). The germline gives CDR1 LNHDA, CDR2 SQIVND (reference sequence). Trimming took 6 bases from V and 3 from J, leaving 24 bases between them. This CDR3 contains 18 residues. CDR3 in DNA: TGTGCCAGTAGGCCTCCATGGCAGCGGGGAGGGGACAATCAGCCCCAGCATTTT. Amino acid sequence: CASRPPWQRGGDNQPQHF.

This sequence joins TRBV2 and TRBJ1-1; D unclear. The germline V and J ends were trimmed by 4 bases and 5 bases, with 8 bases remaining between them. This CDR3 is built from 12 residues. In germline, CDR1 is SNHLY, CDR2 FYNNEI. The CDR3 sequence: CASSARFTEAFF. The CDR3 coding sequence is TGTGCCAGCAGTGCGCGGTTTACTGAAGCTTTCTTT.

CDR3 region: CASSKPPGQDSYNEQFF. The DNA for the CDR3 is TGCGCCAGCAGCAAACCCCCGGGACAGGACTCCTACAATGAGCAGTTCTTC. The chain combines TRBV5-1 with TRBJ2-1; 8 bases align to TRBD1. V shed 4 bases, J shed 0 bases, and the junction held 9 bases outside the gene matches. The CDR3 has 17 residues. Looked up from germline, CDR1 is SGHRS and CDR2 is YFSETQ.

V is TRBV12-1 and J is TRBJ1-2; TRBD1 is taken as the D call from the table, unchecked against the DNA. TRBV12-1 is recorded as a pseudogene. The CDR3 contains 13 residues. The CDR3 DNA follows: TGTGCCAGCAGCTCCACAGGCTGGGATGGCTACACCTTC. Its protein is CASSSTGWDGYTF.

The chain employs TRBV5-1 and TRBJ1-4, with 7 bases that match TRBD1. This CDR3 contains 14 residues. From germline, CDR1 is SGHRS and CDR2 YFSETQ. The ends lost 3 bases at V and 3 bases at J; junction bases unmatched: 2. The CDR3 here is CASSSGQPNEKLFF. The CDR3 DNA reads TGCGCCAGCAGCTCGGGACAGCCTAATGAAAAACTGTTTTTT. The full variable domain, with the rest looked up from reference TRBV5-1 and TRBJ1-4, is KAGVTQTPRYLIKTRGQQVTLSCSPISGHRSVSWYQQTPGQGLQFLFEYFSETQRNKGNFPGRFSGRQFSNSRSEMNVSTLELGDSALYLCASSSGQPNEKLFFGSGTQLSVL.

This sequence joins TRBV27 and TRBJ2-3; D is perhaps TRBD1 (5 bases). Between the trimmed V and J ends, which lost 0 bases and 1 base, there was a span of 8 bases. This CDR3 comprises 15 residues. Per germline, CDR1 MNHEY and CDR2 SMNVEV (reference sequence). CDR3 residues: CASSLSGQGTDTQYF. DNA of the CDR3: TGTGCCAGCAGTTTATCGGGGCAGGGCACAGATACGCAGTATTTT.

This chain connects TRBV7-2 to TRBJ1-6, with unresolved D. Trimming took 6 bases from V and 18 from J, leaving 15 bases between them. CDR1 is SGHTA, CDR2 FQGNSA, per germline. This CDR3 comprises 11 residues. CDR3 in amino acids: CASSEEGLSHF. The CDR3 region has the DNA TGTGCCAGCAGTGAGGAGGGTCTCAGCCACTTT. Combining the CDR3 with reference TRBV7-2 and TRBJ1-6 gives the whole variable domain GAGVSQSPSNKVTEKGKDVELRCDPISGHTALYWYRQSLGQGLEFLIYFQGNSAPDKSGLPSDRFSAERTGGSVSTLTIQRTQQEDSAVYLCASSEEGLSHFGNGTRLTVT.

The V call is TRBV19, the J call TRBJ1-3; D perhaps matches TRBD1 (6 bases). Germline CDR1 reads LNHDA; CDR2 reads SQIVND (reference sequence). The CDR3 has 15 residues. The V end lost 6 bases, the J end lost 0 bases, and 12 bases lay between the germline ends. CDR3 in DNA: TGTGCCAGTAGCGTCCAGGGGACCTCTGGAAACACCATATATTTT. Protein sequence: CASSVQGTSGNTIYF. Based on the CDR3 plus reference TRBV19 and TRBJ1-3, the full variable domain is DGGITQSPKYLFRKEGQNVTLSCEQNLNHDAMYWYRQDPGQGLRLIYYSQIVNDFQKGDIAEGYSVSREKKESFPLTVTSAQKNPTAFYLCASSVQGTSGNTIYFGEGSWLTVV.

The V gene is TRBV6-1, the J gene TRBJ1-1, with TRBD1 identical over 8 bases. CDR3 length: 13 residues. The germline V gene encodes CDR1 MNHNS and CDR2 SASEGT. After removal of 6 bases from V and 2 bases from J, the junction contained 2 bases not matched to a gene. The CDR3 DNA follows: TGTGCCAGCAGGGACAGGGCTAACACTGAAGCTTTCTTT. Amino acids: CASRDRANTEAFF.